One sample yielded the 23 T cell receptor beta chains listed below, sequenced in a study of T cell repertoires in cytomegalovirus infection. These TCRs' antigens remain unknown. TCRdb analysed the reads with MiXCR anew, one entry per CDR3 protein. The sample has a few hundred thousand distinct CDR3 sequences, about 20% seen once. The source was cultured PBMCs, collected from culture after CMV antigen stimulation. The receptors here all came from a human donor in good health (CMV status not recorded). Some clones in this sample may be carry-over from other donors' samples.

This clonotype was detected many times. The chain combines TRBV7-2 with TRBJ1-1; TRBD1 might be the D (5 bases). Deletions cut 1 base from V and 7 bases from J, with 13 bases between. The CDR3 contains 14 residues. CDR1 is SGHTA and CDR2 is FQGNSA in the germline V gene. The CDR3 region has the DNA TGTGCCAGCAGCTTAGACAGGAGTATGATTGAAGCTTTCTTT. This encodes CASSLDRSMIEAFF.

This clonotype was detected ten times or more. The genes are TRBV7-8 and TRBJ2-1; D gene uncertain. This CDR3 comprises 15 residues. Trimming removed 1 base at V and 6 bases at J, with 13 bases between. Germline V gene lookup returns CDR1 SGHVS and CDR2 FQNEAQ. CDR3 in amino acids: CASSLGGSLRNEQFF. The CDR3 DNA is TGTGCCAGCAGCTTAGGCGGATCCCTACGCAATGAGCAGTTCTTC.

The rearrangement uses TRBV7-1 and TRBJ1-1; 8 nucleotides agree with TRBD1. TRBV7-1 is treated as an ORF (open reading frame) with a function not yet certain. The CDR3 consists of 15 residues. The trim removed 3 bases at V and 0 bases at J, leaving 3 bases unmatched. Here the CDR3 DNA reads TGTGCCAGCAGCTCCCGGGACAGGTTGAACACTGAAGCTTTCTTT. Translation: CASSSRDRLNTEAFF.

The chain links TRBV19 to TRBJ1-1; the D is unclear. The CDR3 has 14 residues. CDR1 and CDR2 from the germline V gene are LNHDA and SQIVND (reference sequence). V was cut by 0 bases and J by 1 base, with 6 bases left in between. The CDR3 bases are TGTGCCAGTAGTATAGATCGGGGGAACACTGAAGCTTTCTTT. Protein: CASSIDRGNTEAFF.

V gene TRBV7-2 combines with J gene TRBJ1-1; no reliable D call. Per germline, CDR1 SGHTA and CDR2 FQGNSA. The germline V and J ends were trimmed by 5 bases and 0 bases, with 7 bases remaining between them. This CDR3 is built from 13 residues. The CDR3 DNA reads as TGTGCCAGCAGCGTGGAGATGAACACTGAAGCTTTCTTT. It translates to CASSVEMNTEAFF.

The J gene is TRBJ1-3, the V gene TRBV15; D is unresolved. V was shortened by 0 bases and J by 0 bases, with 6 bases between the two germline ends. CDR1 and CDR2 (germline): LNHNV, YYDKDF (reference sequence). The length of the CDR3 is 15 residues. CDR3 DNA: TGTGCCACCAGCAGAGATGCAAACTCTGGAAACACCATATATTTT. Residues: CATSRDANSGNTIYF.

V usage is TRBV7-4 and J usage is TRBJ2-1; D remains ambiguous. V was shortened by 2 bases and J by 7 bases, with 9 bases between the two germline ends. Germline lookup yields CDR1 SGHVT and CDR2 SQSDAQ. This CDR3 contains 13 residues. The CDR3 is CASSLFPPNEQFF. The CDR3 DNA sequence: TGTGCCAGCAGCTTATTCCCCCCTAATGAGCAGTTCTTC. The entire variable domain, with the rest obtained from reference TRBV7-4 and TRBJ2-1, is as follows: GAGVSQSPRYKVAKRGRDVALRCDSISGHVTLYWYRQTLGQGSEVLTYSQSDAQRDKSGRPSGRFSAERPERSVSTLKIQRTEQGDSAVYLCASSLFPPNEQFFGPGTRLTVL.

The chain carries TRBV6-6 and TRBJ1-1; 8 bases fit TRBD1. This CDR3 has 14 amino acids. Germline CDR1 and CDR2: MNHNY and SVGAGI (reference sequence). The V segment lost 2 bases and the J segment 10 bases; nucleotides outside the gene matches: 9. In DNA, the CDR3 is TGTGCCAGCAGTTACCCAGATTACAGGGGGGCAGCTTTCTTT. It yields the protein CASSYPDYRGAAFF.

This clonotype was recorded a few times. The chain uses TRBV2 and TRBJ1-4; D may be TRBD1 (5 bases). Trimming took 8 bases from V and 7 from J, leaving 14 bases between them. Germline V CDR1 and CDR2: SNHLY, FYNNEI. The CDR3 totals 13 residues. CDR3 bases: TGTGCCAGCGAGAGGCGACAGACTGAAAAACTGTTTTTT. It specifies CASERRQTEKLFF. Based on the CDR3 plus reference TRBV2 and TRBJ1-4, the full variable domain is EPEVTQTPSHQVTQMGQEVILRCVPISNHLYFYWYRQILGQKVEFLVSFYNNEISEKSEIFDDQFSVERPDGSNFTLKIRSTKLEDSAMYFCASERRQTEKLFFGSGTQLSVL.

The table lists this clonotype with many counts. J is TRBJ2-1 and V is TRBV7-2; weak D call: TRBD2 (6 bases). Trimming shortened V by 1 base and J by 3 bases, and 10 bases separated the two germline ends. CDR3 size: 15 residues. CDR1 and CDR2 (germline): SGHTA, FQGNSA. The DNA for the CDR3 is TGTGCCAGCAGCTTAGTTAGCGGAGACTACAATGAGCAGTTCTTC. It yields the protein CASSLVSGDYNEQFF.

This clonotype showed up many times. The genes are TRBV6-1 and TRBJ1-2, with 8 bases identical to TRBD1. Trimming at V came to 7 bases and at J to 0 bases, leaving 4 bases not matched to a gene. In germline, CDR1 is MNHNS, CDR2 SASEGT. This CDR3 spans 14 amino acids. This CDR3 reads CASTPGGTNYGYTF. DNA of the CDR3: TGTGCCAGCACCCCAGGGGGCACTAACTATGGCTACACCTTC.

This CDR3 reads CASSPGRKRTEAFF. The CDR3 DNA reads TGTGCCAGCAGTCCCGGGAGGAAGCGGACGGAAGCTTTCTTT. The chain employs TRBV7-6 and TRBJ1-1; D gene ambiguous. Per germline, CDR1 SGHVS and CDR2 FNYEAQ. The length of the CDR3 is 14 residues. V was clipped by 6 bases and J by 8 bases, with 19 bases between them. The whole variable domain, filled in from reference TRBV7-6 and TRBJ1-1, reads GAGVSQSPRYKVTKRGQDVALRCDPISGHVSLYWYRQALGQGPEFLTYFNYEAQQDKSGLPNDRFSAERPEGSISTLTIQRTEQRDSAMYRCASSPGRKRTEAFFGQGTRLTVV.

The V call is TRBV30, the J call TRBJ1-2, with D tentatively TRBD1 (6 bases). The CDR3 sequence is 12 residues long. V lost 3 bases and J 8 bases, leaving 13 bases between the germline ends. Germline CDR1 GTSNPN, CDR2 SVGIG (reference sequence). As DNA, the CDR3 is TGTGCCTGGAGCTTCCAGGGGAGGGGCTACACCTTC. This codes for CAWSFQGRGYTF.

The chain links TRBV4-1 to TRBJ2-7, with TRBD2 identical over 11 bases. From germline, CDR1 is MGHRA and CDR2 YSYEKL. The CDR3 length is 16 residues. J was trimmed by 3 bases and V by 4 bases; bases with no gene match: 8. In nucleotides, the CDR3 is TGCGCCAGCAGCCCAGCAGGTCTAGCGGGAGGCTACGAGCAGTACTTC. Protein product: CASSPAGLAGGYEQYF.

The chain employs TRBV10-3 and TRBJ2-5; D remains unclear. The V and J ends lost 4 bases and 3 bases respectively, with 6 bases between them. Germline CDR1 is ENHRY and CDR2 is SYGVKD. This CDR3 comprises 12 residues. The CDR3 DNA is TGTGCCATCAGTGTCTCAGAAGAGACCCAGTACTTC. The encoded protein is CAISVSEETQYF.

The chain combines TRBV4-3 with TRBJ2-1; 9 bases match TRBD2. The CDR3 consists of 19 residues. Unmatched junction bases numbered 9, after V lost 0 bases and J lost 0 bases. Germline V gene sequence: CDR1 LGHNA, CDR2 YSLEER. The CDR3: CASSQDMSAGGPSYNEQFF. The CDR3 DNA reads TGCGCCAGCAGCCAAGATATGTCAGCGGGAGGACCCTCCTACAATGAGCAGTTCTTC.

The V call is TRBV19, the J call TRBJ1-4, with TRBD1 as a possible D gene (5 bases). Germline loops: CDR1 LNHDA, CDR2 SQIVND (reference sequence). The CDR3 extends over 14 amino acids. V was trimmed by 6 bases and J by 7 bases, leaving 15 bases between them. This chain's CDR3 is CASSNRIWSEKLFF. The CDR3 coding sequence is TGTGCCAGTAGCAACAGGATATGGAGTGAAAAACTGTTTTTT.

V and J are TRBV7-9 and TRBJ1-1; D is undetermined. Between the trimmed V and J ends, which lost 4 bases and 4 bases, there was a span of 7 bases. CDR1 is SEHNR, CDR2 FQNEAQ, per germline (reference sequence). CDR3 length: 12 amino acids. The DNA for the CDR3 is TGTGCCAGCAGCTCCGTAGGCACTGAAGCTTTCTTT. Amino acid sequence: CASSSVGTEAFF.

This CDR3 reads CASIPNGQDFGNTIYF. CDR3 coding DNA: TGTGCCAGTATTCCTAACGGACAGGACTTTGGAAACACCATATATTTT. The V gene is TRBV19, the J gene TRBJ1-3; 7 bases are shared with TRBD1. The CDR3 extends over 16 amino acids. CDR1 and CDR2 (germline): LNHDA, SQIVND (reference sequence). With 7 bases clipped from V and 3 bases from J, the junction kept 12 bases outside the gene matches.

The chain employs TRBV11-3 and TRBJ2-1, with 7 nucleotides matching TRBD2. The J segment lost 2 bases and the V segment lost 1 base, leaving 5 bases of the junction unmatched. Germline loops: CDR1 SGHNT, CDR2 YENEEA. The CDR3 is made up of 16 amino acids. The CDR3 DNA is TGTGCCAGCAGCTTAGTTCCAGCGGGAACCTACAATGAGCAGTTCTTC. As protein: CASSLVPAGTYNEQFF.

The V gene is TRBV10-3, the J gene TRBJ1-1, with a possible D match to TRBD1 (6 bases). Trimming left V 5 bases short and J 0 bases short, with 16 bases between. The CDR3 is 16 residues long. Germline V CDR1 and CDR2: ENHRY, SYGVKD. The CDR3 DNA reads TGTGCCATCAGTCACCGGACAGCCACCGTGAACACTGAAGCTTTCTTT. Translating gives CAISHRTATVNTEAFF.

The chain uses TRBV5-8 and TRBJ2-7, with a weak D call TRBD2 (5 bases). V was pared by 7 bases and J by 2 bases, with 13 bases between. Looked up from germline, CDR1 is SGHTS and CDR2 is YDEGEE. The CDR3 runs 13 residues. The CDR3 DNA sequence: TGTGCCAGCGACTATCCATTGACCTACGAGCAGTACTTC. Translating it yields CASDYPLTYEQYF. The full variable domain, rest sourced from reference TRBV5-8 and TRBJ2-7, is EAGVTQSPTHLIKTRGQQATLRCSPISGHTSVYWYQQALGLGLQFLLWYDEGEERNRGNFPPRFSGRQFPNYSSELNVNALELEDSALYLCASDYPLTYEQYFGPGTRLTVT.

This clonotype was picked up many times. CDR3 amino acids: CASSLYRPSDIQYF. CDR3 in DNA: TGTGCCAGCAGCTTATACAGGCCATCGGACATTCAGTACTTC. The chain couples TRBV7-8 to TRBJ2-4; weak D call: TRBD1 (5 bases). Germline CDR1 and CDR2: SGHVS and FQNEAQ. The ends were cut back, 2 bases at V and 8 bases at J, with 13 bases in the middle. CDR3 length: 14 amino acids.